Sequencing of this T cell receptor beta chain was carried out in a study of blood T cell repertoires in COVID-19. Study-wide context: The samples span acute and convalescent COVID-19 from the United States, Italy and Spain. Sources were T cells, B-cell-depleted T cells, or PBMCs; the material itself was cDNA or gDNA.

The CDR3 covers 16 residues. The trim removed 7 bases at V and 5 bases at J, leaving 13 bases unmatched. The V gene's germline CDR1 is LNHDA and CDR2 SQIVND (reference sequence). Study processing details: The assay estimated nucleated cells by amplifying reference gene primers. TCRdb's table, derived via immunoSEQ multiplex PCR, lists solely in-frame clones and lacks some. That table is the source of V, J and clone size, and D and trimming were worked out from the DNA. The sample lists some 52,000 clones, roughly 87% occurring once. This clonotype was obtained from a human donor with active COVID-19. The donor label of this sample is uncertain. The material sequenced was peripheral blood. V gene TRBV19 combines with J gene TRBJ1-4, with 7 bases fitting TRBD1. The CDR3 sequence is CASNRKIGGANEKLFF. Here the CDR3 DNA reads TGTGCCAGTAATAGGAAGATAGGGGGCGCGAATGAAAAACTGTTTTTT.